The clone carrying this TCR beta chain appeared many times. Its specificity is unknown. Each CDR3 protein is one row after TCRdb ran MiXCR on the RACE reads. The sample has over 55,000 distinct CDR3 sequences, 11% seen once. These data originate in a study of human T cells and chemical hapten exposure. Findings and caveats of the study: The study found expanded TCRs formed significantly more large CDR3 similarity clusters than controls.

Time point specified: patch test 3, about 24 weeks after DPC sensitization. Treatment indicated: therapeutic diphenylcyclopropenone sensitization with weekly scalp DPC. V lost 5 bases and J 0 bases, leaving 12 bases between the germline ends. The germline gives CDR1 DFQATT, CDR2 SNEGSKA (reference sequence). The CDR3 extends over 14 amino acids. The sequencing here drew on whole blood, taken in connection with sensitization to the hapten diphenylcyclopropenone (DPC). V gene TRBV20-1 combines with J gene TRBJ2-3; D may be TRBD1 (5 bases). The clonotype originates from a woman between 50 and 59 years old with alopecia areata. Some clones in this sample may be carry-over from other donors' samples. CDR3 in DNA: TGCAGTGCTCCCAGGGCAGGGAGCACAGATACGCAGTATTTT. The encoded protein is CSAPRAGSTDTQYF.